These T cell receptor beta chains were read from a single sample in a study of blood T cell repertoires in COVID-19. TCRdb keeps only in-frame clones here, not all; method: immunoSEQ multiplex PCR. The sample holds 380,000 or so clones, around nine tenths seen once. The material sequenced was PBMCs or T cells enriched from blood (not recorded which). The receptor source for this set is a woman in her thirties with acute COVID-19. CDR3s include the opening cysteine and the closing phenylalanine or tryptophan. Fields, in order: clone size, D gene, V gene, J gene, CDR3 DNA, CDR3 protein. The D gene is left open where the match is weak. Expanded clones are given a class, and other clones once, few, many or no size at all.

clone size: .; D gene: .; V gene: TRBV30; J gene: TRBJ1-4; CDR3 DNA: TGTGCCTGGACAGGACAGCTTAATGAAAAACTGTTTTTT; CDR3 protein: CAWTGQLNEKLFF
clone size: .; D gene: TRBD2; V gene: TRBV27; J gene: TRBJ2-5; CDR3 DNA: TGTGCCAGCAGCCCTCGTGGTAGCGGGGGGCAACAATACGAGACCCAGTACTTC; CDR3 protein: CASSPRGSGGQQYETQYF
clone size: .; D gene: TRBD1; V gene: TRBV6-5; J gene: TRBJ1-2; CDR3 DNA: TGTGCCAGCAGTCCCAGCAACAGGGGGAACTATGGCTACACCTTC; CDR3 protein: CASSPSNRGNYGYTF
clone size: .; D gene: TRBD2; V gene: TRBV2; J gene: TRBJ2-7; CDR3 DNA: TGTGCCAGCGCCCGACTAGCGGGAGAGCAGTACTTC; CDR3 protein: CASARLAGEQYF
clone size: .; D gene: TRBD1; V gene: TRBV6-2/TRBV6-3; J gene: TRBJ1-3; CDR3 DNA: TGTGCCAGCAGCCCTTCGACAGGGACTGGGTCTGGAAACACCATATATTTT; CDR3 protein: CASSPSTGTGSGNTIYF
clone size: once; D gene: TRBD1; V gene: TRBV12-3/TRBV12-4; J gene: TRBJ1-6; CDR3 DNA: TGTGCCAGCAGGGGACAGGGCAATTCACCCCTCCACTTT; CDR3 protein: CASRGQGNSPLHF
clone size: .; D gene: .; V gene: TRBV2; J gene: TRBJ1-2; CDR3 DNA: TGTGCCAGCAGTTGGACAGTACTAACCTATGGCTACACCTTC; CDR3 protein: CASSWTVLTYGYTF
clone size: .; D gene: .; V gene: TRBV28; J gene: TRBJ2-2; CDR3 DNA: TGTGCCAGCCACGTCCGGGGGTCCGGGGAGCTGTTTTTT; CDR3 protein: CASHVRGSGELFF
clone size: .; D gene: .; V gene: TRBV28; J gene: TRBJ2-4; CDR3 DNA: TGTGCCAGCAGTTGGGCAGGGGAAAACATTCAGTACTTC; CDR3 protein: CASSWAGENIQYF
clone size: .; D gene: .; V gene: TRBV18; J gene: TRBJ1-1; CDR3 DNA: TGTGCCAGCTCAGATCGGGTCCCAATAGGGGACACTGAAGCTTTCTTT; CDR3 protein: CASSDRVPIGDTEAFF
clone size: .; D gene: .; V gene: TRBV11-1; J gene: TRBJ1-1; CDR3 DNA: TGTGCCAGCAGCTTAGGACAGGTCGGCACTGAAGCTTTCTTT; CDR3 protein: CASSLGQVGTEAFF
clone size: .; D gene: .; V gene: TRBV2; J gene: TRBJ1-2; CDR3 DNA: TGTGCCAGCAGTGAAGGGGGCGCGAACTATGGCTACACCTTC; CDR3 protein: CASSEGGANYGYTF
clone size: .; D gene: TRBD2; V gene: TRBV5-1; J gene: TRBJ2-3; CDR3 DNA: TGCGCCAGCACCAACTCGGCGGGGGGGCCAGATACGCAGTATTTT; CDR3 protein: CASTNSAGGPDTQYF
clone size: .; D gene: TRBD1; V gene: TRBV5-1; J gene: TRBJ2-7; CDR3 DNA: TGCGCCAGCAGCCAACAGACAGGGTCCTACGAGCAGTACTTC; CDR3 protein: CASSQQTGSYEQYF
clone size: .; D gene: .; V gene: TRBV29-1; J gene: TRBJ2-3; CDR3 DNA: TGCAGCGTTCCTACCTCGGGCACAGATACGCAGTATTTT; CDR3 protein: CSVPTSGTDTQYF
clone size: .; D gene: TRBD1; V gene: TRBV5-6; J gene: TRBJ1-6; CDR3 DNA: TGTGCCAGCAGCTTGGCGGGACAGGGATCTTTCTCCTATAATTCACCCCTCCACTTT; CDR3 protein: CASSLAGQGSFSYNSPLHF
clone size: .; D gene: .; V gene: TRBV24-1; J gene: TRBJ1-2; CDR3 DNA: TGTGCCACCAGTGATCCCCGTCAGGACTACACCTTC; CDR3 protein: CATSDPRQDYTF
clone size: .; D gene: TRBD1; V gene: TRBV19; J gene: TRBJ1-4; CDR3 DNA: TGTGCCAGTCAAGACAGGGCCACTAATGAAAAACTGTTTTTT; CDR3 protein: CASQDRATNEKLFF
clone size: .; D gene: .; V gene: TRBV9; J gene: TRBJ2-5; CDR3 DNA: TGTGCCAGCAGCGTAGGTTCGGCCCGCTCACAGGAGACCCAGTACTTC; CDR3 protein: CASSVGSARSQETQYF
clone size: few; D gene: .; V gene: TRBV7-2; J gene: TRBJ1-2; CDR3 DNA: TGTGCCAGCAGCTTAGGGGGGCGCATCTATGGCTACACCTTC; CDR3 protein: CASSLGGRIYGYTF
clone size: .; D gene: TRBD1; V gene: TRBV27; J gene: TRBJ1-1; CDR3 DNA: TGTGCCAGCATCCGCACCGGGACAGCTACGAATGAAGCTTTCTTT; CDR3 protein: CASIRTGTATNEAFF
clone size: .; D gene: .; V gene: TRBV5-6; J gene: TRBJ1-4; CDR3 DNA: TGTGCCAGCAGCCCAACAAGGACTGCAACTAATGAAAAACTGTTTTTT; CDR3 protein: CASSPTRTATNEKLFF
clone size: few; D gene: .; V gene: TRBV13; J gene: TRBJ2-3; CDR3 DNA: TGTGCCAGCAGCCGAGAGGACAGAAACACAGATACGCAGTATTTT; CDR3 protein: CASSREDRNTDTQYF